The present entry profiles one TCR beta chain with its context. Its antigen is not yet known. No base qualities exist here, and no much larger clone lies one base off it. The collaborating institutions used their own protocols to collect whole blood in K2EDTA tubes. For TCRbeta analysis, collaborators shipped samples in one of three forms: frozen whole blood, isolated PBMCs, or DNA extracted from either of those sample types. This entry comes from a study of blood T cell repertoires in COVID-19 (TCRdb year 2020). About the study as a whole: Collaborator samples came from the United States, Italy and Spain and covered acute and convalescent phases of COVID-19. The prospective study material was composed of cDNA or gDNA derived from T cells, B-cell-depleted T cells, or PBMCs. Subjects who had been exposed to COVID-19, were actively infected with it, or had recovered from it provided the deeply sampled blood TCRbeta repertoires that made up the dataset. The repertoires were released in a freely available public database intended as a resource for research on the immune response to SARS-CoV-2. Samples were obtained from the ongoing ImmuneRACE study (first 160 participants) and from 1,254 subjects provided by 6 global collaborators. A de-identified subject ID, COVID-19 status, age in years and sex were almost always included in the sample metadata. Where available, HLA class I and class II types were obtained from metadata supplied by the sample provider rather than from assay-based typing.

Study-wide findings and limitations: The quantity of clinical and demographic metadata differed by source and by participant and was supplied without curation.

TCRbeta CDR3 regions were amplified from genomic DNA using the immunoSEQ Assay, a bias-controlled multiplex PCR. The published analysis was carried out like this. Nucleated cell counts per sample were estimated from amplification of reference gene primers within the assay. To quantify the absolute abundance of each unique TCRbeta CDR3 rearrangement, sequence reads were collapsed and filtered. For each sample, productive Simpson clonality was calculated as the square root of Simpson's diversity index across productive rearrangements. As stored in TCRdb, this immuneACCESS dataset retains in-frame rearrangements with V and J assigned. A fraction of the clones does not appear; measured against another copy, unresolved V genes explain less than half of the discrepancy, and the remainder lacks a known reason. V and J calls and clone size are given by that table; D and trimming were obtained from the DNA. This sample gives 250,000 or so clones in total; about 88% of them show up just once. The top ten clones comprise 6% to 9% of the sample.

As encoded in the germline V gene, CDR1 is LGHNT while CDR2 is FRNRAP. Including the terminal cysteine and phenylalanine, the CDR3 comprises 13 residues. Only the CDR3 region is kept as DNA, spanning 39 bases read in frame from base 1. V is reduced by 7 bases and J by 4 bases, leaving a spacing of 13 bases between them. Recombination connected TRBV12-5 to TRBJ1-2; no D gene is confidently identified. The sequence came from a woman aged 70 to 79 with active or convalescent COVID-19. Sequencing input: peripheral blood. The CDR3 protein sequence reads: CASAEGPLYGYTF. In nucleotides, the sequence is TGTGCTAGTGCCGAGGGTCCTCTCTATGGCTACACCTTC.